The 13 T cell receptor beta chains below were found in one sample sequenced in a study of beta chain features in type 1 diabetes. Expressed TCRB transcripts were sequenced after all isolated RNA was converted to cDNA. Sequenced by immunoSEQ multiplex PCR; TCRdb stores in-frame clones only, minus some. The sample yields roughly 370,000 clones, over 11% seen once. Sequences were obtained from naive CD4+ T cells from blood. These receptors were collected from a man between 25 and 39 years old in good health.

The chain uses TRBV6-5 and TRBJ1-6, with D tentatively TRBD1 (5 bases). This CDR3 comprises 14 residues. Germline values: CDR1 MNHEY, CDR2 SVGAGI. V lost 6 bases, J lost 6 bases, and 12 bases lay in between. The CDR3 DNA reads as TGTGCCAGCAGCTCGGGGGTAGTTAATTCACCCCTCCACTTT. Protein: CASSSGVVNSPLHF.

This clone was observed a handful of times. The J gene is TRBJ1-1, the V gene TRBV2, with 9 bases fitting TRBD1. Per the germline V gene, CDR1 is SNHLY and CDR2 is FYNNEI. Trimming took 3 bases from V and 6 from J; bases not matched to a gene: 2. The CDR3 is made up of 13 amino acids. The CDR3 here is CASSDWTGAEAFF. The CDR3, as DNA: TGTGCCAGCAGTGATTGGACAGGGGCTGAAGCTTTCTTT. The variable domain in full, completed from reference TRBV2 and TRBJ1-1, reads EPEVTQTPSHQVTQMGQEVILRCVPISNHLYFYWYRQILGQKVEFLVSFYNNEISEKSEIFDDQFSVERPDGSNFTLKIRSTKLEDSAMYFCASSDWTGAEAFFGQGTRLTVV.

The chain recombines TRBV30 with TRBJ2-2; D gene uncertain. Trimming removed 0 bases from V and 5 bases from J, with 7 bases in between. The CDR3 extends over 13 amino acids. Germline CDR1 reads GTSNPN; CDR2 reads SVGIG (reference sequence). The CDR3 DNA reads TGTGCCTGGAGTGTCAAGAGGACCGGGGAGCTGTTTTTT. As protein: CAWSVKRTGELFF.

This clone was seen only once. The chain combines TRBV6-5 with TRBJ2-7, with D perhaps given as TRBD1 or TRBD2 (5 bases each). The germline V gene has CDR1 MNHEY and CDR2 SVGAGI. The CDR3 runs 12 residues. Trimming stripped 2 bases from V and 6 bases from J, with 8 bases between. Written as DNA, the CDR3 is TGTGCCAGCAGTTACGTCGGGACCGAGCAGTACTTC. Its translation is CASSYVGTEQYF.

This clone came up a few times. The chain combines TRBV5-1 with TRBJ1-2; tentatively, D is TRBD1 (5 bases). The CDR3 is made up of 13 amino acids. Germline CDR1 SGHRS, CDR2 YFSETQ. Trimming removed 6 bases at V and 6 bases at J, with 15 bases between. The DNA for the CDR3 is TGCGCCAGCACGGGTGGGACGGTACATGGCTACACCTTC. Protein product: CASTGGTVHGYTF.

The V gene is TRBV30, the J gene TRBJ2-3, with 7 bases fitting TRBD1. This CDR3 is 14 amino acids long. Germline V gene sequence: CDR1 GTSNPN, CDR2 SVGIG (reference sequence). V trimming: 8 bases; J trimming: 2 bases; junction bases outside the gene matches: 10. CDR3 bases: TGTGCCGGCAAAAAGACAGGGTCCACAGATACGCAGTATTTT. It translates to CAGKKTGSTDTQYF.

The CDR3 coding sequence is TGTGCCAGCAGCTATACAGAAATACAGTTCTTC. Its translation is CASSYTEIQFF. This rearrangement joins TRBV11-3 to TRBJ2-1; D ambiguous. V was shortened by 4 bases and J by 13 bases, with 11 bases between the two germline ends. The CDR3 length is 11 residues. Germline CDR1 is SGHNT and CDR2 is YENEEA. The full variable domain, in which reference TRBV11-3 and TRBJ2-1 provide the parts outside the CDR3, is EAGVVQSPRYKIIEKKQPVAFWCNPISGHNTLYWYLQNLGQGPELLIRYENEEAVDDSQLPKDRFSAERLKGVDSTLKIQPAELGDSAVYLCASSYTEIQFFGPGTRLTVL.

This clone has just a few counts. The chain has TRBV10-3 and TRBJ2-7; perhaps TRBD2 as D (7 bases). V was clipped by 6 bases and J by 2 bases, with 11 bases between them. CDR3 length equals 13 residues. Germline V gene sequence: CDR1 ENHRY, CDR2 SYGVKD. The CDR3 sequence: CAISAGAAYEQYF. The CDR3 nucleotides read TGTGCCATCAGCGCGGGGGCGGCCTACGAGCAGTACTTC.

This clone came up a few times. The chain combines TRBV7-2 with TRBJ2-3, with D maybe TRBD1 (5 bases). V lost 1 base and J lost 4, with 21 bases in between. Per the germline V gene, CDR1 is SGHTA and CDR2 is FQGNSA. This CDR3 contains 18 residues. This CDR3 is CASSLVARAGYIADTQYF. The CDR3 bases are TGTGCCAGCAGCTTAGTGGCTCGGGCAGGGTATATCGCAGATACGCAGTATTTT.

The rearrangement links TRBV7-2 to TRBJ2-5, with 8 bases fitting TRBD1. The CDR3 is 12 amino acids. Germline V gives CDR1 SGHTA, CDR2 FQGNSA. Trimming cost V 4 bases and J 11 bases; bases outside gene matches: 6. CDR3 in DNA: TGTGCCAGCAGCTATACGACAGGGGATCAGTACTTC. Amino acid sequence: CASSYTTGDQYF. Filled out from reference TRBV7-2 and TRBJ2-5, the complete variable domain reads GAGVSQSPSNKVTEKGKDVELRCDPISGHTALYWYRQSLGQGLEFLIYFQGNSAPDKSGLPSDRFSAERTGGSVSTLTIQRTQQEDSAVYLCASSYTTGDQYFGPGTRLLVL.

This clone was detected only a few times. The chain joins TRBV7-9 to TRBJ2-1, with 9 bases matching TRBD2. V lost 10 bases and J lost 11; bases outside the gene matches: 15. Germline CDR1 is SEHNR and CDR2 is FQNEAQ (reference sequence). The CDR3 contains 14 residues. CDR3 amino acids: CATMKGSSGTKQFF. CDR3 coding DNA: TGTGCCACCATGAAAGGGTCTAGCGGGACAAAGCAGTTCTTC.

This rearrangement joins TRBV18 to TRBJ2-7; D gene ambiguous. The V and J ends lost 4 bases and 0 bases respectively, with 7 bases between them. Per the germline V gene, CDR1 is KGHSH and CDR2 is LQKENI. The CDR3 is made up of 13 amino acids. The CDR3 DNA reads as TGTGCCAGCTCACTAACGGACTCCTACGAGCAGTACTTC. Its protein product is CASSLTDSYEQYF.

In its sample, this clone was seen a few times. The J gene is TRBJ1-2, the V gene TRBV20-1; no reliable D call. CDR3 length equals 11 residues. Trimming stripped 1 base from V and 4 bases from J, with 4 bases between. The germline gives CDR1 DFQATT, CDR2 SNEGSKA (reference sequence). The CDR3 loop reads CSARGSYGYTF. The CDR3 DNA is TGCAGTGCTAGAGGCAGCTATGGCTACACCTTC.